This TCR beta chain was found in a study of T cell repertoires in cytomegalovirus infection. Whole-study findings and limits: CMV-specific TCR beta clonotypes restricted by HLA-C were the ones dominating the ex vivo response.

The length of the CDR3 is 14 residues. The V gene lost 3 bases and the J gene lost 2 bases, with 7 bases spanning the gap. MiXCR was run by TCRdb on the reads, yielding one entry per CDR3 protein. The data show about 97,000 distinct CDR3 sequences, with 16% seen just once and around 8.5% held by the top ten. In regard to this clonotype: Antigen specificity is unknown.

The clonotype was recovered from a human donor in good health (CMV status not recorded). Some clones in this sample may be carry-over from other donors' samples. This chain joins TRBV12-3 or TRBV12-4 and TRBJ2-2, with D maybe TRBD1 (5 bases). Sequenced: PBMCs. The CDR3 reads CASSFTGNTGELFF. CDR3 sequence (DNA): TGTGCCAGCAGTTTCACAGGAAACACCGGGGAGCTGTTTTTT.